This T cell receptor beta chain was captured by sequencing in a study of blood T cell repertoires in COVID-19. Study at large: The study drew acute and convalescent COVID-19 samples from the United States, Italy and Spain. PBMCs, B-cell-depleted T cells, or T cells provided the cDNA or gDNA that made up the material.

Trimming removed 0 bases from V and 1 base from J, with 11 bases in between. This CDR3 spans 16 amino acids. Germline V CDR1 and CDR2: SGDLS, YYNGEE. As processed by the authors: Amplification of reference gene primers provided the estimated nucleated cell counts. Profiling relied on immunoSEQ multiplex PCR, and the TCRdb table lists in-frame clones only, not all of them. Clone size and the V and J calls come from that table; the DNA yielded D and trimming. Seen here are some 460,000 clones, around 89% observed once, and the top ten hold 4.3%. Material for sequencing was peripheral blood. The receptor's source is a woman aged 25-40 years with acute or convalescent COVID-19. J is TRBJ1-3 and V is TRBV9, with TRBD1 as a possible D gene (5 bases). Here the CDR3 DNA reads TGTGCCAGCAGCGTAGCTGGCCAGGGATCTGGAAACACCATATATTTT. It specifies CASSVAGQGSGNTIYF.